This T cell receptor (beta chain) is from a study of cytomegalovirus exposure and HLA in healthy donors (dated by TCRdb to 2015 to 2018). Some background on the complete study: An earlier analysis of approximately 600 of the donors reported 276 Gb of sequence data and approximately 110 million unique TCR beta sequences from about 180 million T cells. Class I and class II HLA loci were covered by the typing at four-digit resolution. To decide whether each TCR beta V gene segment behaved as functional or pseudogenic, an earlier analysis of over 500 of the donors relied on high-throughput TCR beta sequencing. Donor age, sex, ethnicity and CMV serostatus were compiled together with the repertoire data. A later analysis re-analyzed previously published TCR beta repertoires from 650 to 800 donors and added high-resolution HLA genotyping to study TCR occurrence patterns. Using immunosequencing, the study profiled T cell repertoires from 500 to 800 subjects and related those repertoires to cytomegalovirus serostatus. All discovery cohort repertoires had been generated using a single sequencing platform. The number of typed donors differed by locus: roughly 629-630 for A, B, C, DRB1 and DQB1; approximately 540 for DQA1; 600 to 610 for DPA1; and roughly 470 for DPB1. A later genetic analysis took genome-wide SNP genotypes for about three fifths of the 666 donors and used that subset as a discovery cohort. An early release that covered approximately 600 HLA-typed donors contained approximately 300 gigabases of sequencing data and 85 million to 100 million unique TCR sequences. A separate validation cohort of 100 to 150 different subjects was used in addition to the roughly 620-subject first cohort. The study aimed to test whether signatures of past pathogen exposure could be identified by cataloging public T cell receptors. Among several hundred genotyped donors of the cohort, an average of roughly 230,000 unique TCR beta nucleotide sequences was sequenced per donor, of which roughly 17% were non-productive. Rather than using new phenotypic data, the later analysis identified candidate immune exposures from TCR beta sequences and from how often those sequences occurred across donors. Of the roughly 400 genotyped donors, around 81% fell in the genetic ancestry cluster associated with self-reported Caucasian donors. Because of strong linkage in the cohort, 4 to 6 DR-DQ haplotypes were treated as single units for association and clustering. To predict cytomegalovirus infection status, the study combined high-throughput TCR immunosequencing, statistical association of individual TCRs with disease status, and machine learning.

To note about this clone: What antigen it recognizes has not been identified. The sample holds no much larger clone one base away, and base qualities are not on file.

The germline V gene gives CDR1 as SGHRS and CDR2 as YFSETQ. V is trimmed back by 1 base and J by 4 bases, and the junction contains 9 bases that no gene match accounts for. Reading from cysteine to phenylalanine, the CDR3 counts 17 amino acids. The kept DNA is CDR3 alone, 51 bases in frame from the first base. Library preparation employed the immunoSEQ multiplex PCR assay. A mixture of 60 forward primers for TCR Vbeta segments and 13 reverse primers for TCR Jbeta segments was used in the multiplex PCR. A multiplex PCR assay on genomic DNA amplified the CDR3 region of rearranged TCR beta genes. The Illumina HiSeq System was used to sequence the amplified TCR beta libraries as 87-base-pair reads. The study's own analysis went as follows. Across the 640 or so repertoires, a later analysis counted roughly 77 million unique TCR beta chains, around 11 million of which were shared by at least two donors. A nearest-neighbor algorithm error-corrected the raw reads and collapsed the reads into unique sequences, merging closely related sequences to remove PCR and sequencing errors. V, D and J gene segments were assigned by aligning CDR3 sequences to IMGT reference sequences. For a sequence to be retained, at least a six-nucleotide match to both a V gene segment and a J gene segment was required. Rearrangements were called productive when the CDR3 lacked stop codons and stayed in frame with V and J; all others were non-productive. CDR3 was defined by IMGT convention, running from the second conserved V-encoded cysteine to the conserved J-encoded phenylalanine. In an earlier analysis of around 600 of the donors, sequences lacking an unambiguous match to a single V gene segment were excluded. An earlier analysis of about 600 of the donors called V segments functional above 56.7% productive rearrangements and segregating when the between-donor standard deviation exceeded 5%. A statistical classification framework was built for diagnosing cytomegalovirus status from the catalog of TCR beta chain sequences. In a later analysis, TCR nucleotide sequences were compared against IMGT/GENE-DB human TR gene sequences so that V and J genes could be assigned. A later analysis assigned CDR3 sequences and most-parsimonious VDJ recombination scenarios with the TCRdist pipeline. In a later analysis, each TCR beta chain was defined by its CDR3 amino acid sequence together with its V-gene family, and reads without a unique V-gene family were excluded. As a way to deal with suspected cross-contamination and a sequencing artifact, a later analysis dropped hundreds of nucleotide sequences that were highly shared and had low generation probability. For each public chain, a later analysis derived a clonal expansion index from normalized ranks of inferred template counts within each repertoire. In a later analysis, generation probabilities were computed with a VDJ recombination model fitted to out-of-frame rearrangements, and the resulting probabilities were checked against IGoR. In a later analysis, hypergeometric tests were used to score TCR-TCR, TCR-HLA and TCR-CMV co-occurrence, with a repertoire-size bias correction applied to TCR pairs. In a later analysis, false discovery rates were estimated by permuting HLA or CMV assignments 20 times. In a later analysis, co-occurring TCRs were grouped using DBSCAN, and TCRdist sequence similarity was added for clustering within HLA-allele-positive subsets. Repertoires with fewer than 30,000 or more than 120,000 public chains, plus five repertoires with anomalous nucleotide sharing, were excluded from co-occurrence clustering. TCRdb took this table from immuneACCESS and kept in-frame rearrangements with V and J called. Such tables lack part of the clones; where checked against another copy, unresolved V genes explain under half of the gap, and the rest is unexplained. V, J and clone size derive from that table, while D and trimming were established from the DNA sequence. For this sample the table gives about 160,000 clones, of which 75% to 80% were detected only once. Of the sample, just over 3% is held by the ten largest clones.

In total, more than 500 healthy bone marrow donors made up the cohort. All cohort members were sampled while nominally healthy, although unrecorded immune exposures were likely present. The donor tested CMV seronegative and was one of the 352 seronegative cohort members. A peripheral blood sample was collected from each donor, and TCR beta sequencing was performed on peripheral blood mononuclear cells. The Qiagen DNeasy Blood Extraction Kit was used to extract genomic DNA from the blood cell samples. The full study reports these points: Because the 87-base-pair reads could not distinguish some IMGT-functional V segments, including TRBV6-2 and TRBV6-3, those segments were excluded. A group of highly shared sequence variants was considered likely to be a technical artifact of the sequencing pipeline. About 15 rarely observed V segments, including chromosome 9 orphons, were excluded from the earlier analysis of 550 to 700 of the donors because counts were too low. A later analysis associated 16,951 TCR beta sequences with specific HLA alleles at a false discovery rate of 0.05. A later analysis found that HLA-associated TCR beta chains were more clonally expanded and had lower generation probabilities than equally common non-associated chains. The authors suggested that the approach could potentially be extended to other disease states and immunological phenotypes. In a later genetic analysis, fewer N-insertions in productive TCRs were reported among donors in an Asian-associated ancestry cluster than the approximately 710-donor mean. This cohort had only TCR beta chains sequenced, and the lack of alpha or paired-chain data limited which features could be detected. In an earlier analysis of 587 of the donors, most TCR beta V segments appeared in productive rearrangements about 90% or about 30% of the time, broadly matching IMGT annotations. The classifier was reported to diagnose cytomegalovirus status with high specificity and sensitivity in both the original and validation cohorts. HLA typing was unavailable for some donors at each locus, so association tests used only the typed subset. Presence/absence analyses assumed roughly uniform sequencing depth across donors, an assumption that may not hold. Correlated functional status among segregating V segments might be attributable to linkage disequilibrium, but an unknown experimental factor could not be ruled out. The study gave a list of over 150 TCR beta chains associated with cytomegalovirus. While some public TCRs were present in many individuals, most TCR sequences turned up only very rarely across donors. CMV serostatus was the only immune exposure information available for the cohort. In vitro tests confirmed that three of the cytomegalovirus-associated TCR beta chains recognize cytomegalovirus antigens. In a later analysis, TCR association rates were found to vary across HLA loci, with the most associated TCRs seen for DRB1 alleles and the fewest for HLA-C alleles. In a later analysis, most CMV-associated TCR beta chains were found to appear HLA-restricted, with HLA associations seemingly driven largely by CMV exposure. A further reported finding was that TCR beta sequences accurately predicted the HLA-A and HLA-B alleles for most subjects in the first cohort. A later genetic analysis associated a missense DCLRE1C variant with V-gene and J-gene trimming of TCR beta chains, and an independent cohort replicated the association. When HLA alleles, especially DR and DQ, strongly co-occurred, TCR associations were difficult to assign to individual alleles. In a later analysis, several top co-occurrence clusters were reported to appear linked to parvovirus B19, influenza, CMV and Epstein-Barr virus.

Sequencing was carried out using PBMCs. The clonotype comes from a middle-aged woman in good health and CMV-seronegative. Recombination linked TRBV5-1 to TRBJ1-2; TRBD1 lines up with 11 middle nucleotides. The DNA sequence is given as TGCGCCAGCAGCTTGCGGGGCGGGACAGGGGGTGTCTATGGCTACACCTTC. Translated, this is CASSLRGGTGGVYGYTF.